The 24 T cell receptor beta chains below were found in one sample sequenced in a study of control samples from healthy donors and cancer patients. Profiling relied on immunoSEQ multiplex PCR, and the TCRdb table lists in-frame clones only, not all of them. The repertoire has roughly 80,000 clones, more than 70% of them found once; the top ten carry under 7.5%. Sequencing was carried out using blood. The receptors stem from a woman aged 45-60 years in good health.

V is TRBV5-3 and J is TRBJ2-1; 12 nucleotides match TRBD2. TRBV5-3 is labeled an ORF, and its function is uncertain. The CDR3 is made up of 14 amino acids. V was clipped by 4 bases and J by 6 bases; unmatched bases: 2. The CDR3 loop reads CARSPGLAGNEQFF. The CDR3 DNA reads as TGTGCCAGAAGCCCGGGACTAGCGGGCAATGAGCAGTTCTTC.

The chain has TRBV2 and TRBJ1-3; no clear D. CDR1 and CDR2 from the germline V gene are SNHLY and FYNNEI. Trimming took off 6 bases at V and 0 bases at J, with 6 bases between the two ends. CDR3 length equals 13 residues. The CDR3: CASRMSSGNTIYF. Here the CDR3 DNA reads TGTGCCAGCAGGATGAGCTCTGGAAACACCATATATTTT. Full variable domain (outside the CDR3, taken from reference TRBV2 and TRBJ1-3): EPEVTQTPSHQVTQMGQEVILRCVPISNHLYFYWYRQILGQKVEFLVSFYNNEISEKSEIFDDQFSVERPDGSNFTLKIRSTKLEDSAMYFCASRMSSGNTIYFGEGSWLTVV.

The CDR3 is CASSRQNGNTIYF. In DNA form, the CDR3 reads TGTGCCAGTAGTAGACAAAACGGAAACACCATATATTTT. The chain is built from TRBV19 and TRBJ1-3, with D unresolved. V lost 4 bases to trimming and J lost 4 bases, with 8 bases between them. CDR1 is LNHDA and CDR2 is SQIVND in the germline V gene (reference sequence). The CDR3 length is 13 residues.

CDR3 loop: CASKVGEDTQYF. CDR3 sequence (DNA): TGTGCCAGCAAGGTCGGGGAAGATACGCAGTATTTT. The rearrangement links TRBV2 to TRBJ2-3; tentative D call: TRBD2 (5 bases). The V end was cut by 7 bases, the J end by 5 bases, with 10 bases between. The germline V gene encodes CDR1 SNHLY and CDR2 FYNNEI. This CDR3 spans 12 amino acids.

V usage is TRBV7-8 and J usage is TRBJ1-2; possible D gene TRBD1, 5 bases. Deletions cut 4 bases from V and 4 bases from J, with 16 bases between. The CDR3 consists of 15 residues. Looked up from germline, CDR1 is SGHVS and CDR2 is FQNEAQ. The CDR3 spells CASSYSQETLYGYTF. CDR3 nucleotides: TGTGCCAGCAGCTACTCACAGGAGACACTCTATGGCTACACCTTC.

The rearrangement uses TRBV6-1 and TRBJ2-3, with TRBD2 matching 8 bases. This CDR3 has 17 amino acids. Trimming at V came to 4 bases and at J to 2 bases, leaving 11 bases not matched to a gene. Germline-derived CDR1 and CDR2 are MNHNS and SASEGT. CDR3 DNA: TGTGCCAGCAGTGCGGGTTGGGCTAGCGGGTCCACAGATACGCAGTATTTT. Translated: CASSAGWASGSTDTQYF.

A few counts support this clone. CDR3 in DNA: TGTGCCAGCAGAGAAAGACCGGGTCCTAATGAAAAACTGTTTTTT. Its protein product is CASRERPGPNEKLFF. The chain has TRBV25-1 and TRBJ1-4; no firm D call. The CDR3 loop spans 15 amino acids. With 6 bases removed from V and 3 bases from J, the gap between germline ends came to 14 bases. Per the germline V gene, CDR1 is MGHDK and CDR2 is SYGVNS.

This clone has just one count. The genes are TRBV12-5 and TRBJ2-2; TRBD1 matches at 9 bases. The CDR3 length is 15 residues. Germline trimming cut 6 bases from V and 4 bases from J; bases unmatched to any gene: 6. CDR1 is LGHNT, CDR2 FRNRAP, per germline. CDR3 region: CASGLQGAGTGELFF. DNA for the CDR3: TGTGCTAGTGGCCTACAGGGGGCGGGCACCGGGGAGCTGTTTTTT.

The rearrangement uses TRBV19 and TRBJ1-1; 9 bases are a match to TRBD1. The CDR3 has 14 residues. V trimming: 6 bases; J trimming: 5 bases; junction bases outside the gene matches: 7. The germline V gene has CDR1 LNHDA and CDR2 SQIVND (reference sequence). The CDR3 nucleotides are TGTGCCAGTAGGAAGGACAGGGGATATACTGAAGCTTTCTTT. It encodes CASRKDRGYTEAFF.

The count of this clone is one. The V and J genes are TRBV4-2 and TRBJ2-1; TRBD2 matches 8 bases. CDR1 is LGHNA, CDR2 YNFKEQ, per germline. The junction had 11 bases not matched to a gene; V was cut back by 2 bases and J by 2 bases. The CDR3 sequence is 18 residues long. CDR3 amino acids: CASSQKSISGVTYNEQFF. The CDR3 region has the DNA TGTGCCAGCAGCCAAAAAAGCATTAGCGGGGTTACCTACAATGAGCAGTTCTTC.

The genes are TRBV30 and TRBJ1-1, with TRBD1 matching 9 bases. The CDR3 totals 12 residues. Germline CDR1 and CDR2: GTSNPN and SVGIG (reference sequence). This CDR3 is CALTPDRGEAFF. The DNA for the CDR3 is TGTGCTTTGACGCCGGACAGGGGTGAAGCTTTCTTT. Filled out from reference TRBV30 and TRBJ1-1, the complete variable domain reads SQTIHQWPATLVQPVGSPLSLECTVEGTSNPNLYWYRQAAGRGLQLLFYSVGIGQISSEVPQNLSASRPQDRQFILSSKKLLLSDSGFYLCALTPDRGEAFFGQGTRLTVV.

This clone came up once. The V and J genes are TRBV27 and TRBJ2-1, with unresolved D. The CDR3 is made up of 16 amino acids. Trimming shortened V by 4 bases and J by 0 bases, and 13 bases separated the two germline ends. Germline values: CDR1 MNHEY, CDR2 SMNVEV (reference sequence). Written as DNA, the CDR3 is TGTGCCAGCAGTTCCGCAATGGGGTCCTCCTACAATGAGCAGTTCTTC. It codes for CASSSAMGSSYNEQFF.

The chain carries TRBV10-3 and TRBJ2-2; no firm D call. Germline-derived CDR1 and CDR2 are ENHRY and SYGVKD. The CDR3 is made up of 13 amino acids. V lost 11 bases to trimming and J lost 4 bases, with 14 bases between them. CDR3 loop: CAASISGTGELFF. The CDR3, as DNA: TGTGCCGCCTCGATATCAGGCACCGGGGAGCTGTTTTTT.

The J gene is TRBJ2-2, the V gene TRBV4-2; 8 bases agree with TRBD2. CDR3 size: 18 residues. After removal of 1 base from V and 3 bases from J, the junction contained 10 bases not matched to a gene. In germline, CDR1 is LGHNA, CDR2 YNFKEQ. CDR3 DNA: TGTGCCAGCAGCCAAGTAGGGAGTAGCGGGGCCCACACCGGGGAGCTGTTTTTT. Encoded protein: CASSQVGSSGAHTGELFF.

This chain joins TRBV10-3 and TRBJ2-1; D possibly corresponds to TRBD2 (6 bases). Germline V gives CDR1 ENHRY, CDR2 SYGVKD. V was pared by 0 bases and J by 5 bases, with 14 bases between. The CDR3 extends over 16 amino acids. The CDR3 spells CAISESNGGLNNEQFF. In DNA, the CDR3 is TGTGCCATCAGTGAGTCGAACGGGGGACTTAACAATGAGCAGTTCTTC.

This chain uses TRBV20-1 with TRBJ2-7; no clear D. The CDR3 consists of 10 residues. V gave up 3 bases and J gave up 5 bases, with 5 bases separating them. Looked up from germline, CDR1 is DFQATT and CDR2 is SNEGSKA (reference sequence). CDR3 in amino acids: CSASNNEQYF. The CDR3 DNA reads TGCAGTGCTAGTAATAACGAGCAGTACTTC.

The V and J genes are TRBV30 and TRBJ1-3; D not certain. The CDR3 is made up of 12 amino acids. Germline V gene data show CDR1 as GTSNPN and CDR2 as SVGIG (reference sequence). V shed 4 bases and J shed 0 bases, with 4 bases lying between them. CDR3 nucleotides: TGTGCCTGGAAGGGCTCTGGAAACACCATATATTTT. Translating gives CAWKGSGNTIYF.

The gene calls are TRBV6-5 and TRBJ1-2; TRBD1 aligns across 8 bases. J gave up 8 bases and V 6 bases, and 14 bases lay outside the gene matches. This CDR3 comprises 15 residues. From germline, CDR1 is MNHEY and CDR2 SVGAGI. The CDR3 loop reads CASRAKTGVAWGYTF. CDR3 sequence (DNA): TGTGCCAGCAGAGCGAAGACAGGGGTTGCGTGGGGCTACACCTTC.

CDR3 sequence reads: CASSLGLLGLSSYNEQFF. The CDR3 coding sequence is TGCGCCAGCAGCTTAGGTCTTTTGGGCCTAAGCTCCTACAATGAGCAGTTCTTC. This chain joins TRBV5-1 and TRBJ2-1; D is uncertain. Per the germline V gene, CDR1 is SGHRS and CDR2 is YFSETQ. Trimming removed 2 bases from V and 0 bases from J, with 18 bases in between. The CDR3 length is 18 residues.

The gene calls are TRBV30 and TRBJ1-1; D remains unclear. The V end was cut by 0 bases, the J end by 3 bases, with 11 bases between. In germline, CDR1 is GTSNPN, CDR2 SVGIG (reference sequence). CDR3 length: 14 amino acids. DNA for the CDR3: TGTGCCTGGAGTGTCAAGGGAATTGACACTGAAGCTTTCTTT. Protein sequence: CAWSVKGIDTEAFF.

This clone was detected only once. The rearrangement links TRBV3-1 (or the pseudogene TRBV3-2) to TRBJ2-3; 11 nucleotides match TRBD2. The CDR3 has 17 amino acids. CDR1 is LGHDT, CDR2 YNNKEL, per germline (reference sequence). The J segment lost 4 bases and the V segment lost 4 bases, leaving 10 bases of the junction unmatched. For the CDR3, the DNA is TGTGCCAGCAGCCGTCCTGGAGGGGGACTAGCGGCAGATACGCAGTATTTT. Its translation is CASSRPGGGLAADTQYF.

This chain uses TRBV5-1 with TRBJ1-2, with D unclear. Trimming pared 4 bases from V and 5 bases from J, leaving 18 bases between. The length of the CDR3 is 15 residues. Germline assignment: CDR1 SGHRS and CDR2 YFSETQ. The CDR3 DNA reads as TGCGCCAGCAGCCGGACTTCCGAGACCATTTATGGCTACACCTTC. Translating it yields CASSRTSETIYGYTF.

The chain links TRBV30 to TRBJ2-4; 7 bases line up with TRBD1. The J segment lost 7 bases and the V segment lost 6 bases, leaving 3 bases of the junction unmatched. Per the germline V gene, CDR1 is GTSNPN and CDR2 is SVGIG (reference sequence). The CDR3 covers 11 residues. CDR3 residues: CACTRGNIQYF. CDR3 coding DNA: TGTGCCTGTACCAGGGGGAACATTCAGTACTTC.

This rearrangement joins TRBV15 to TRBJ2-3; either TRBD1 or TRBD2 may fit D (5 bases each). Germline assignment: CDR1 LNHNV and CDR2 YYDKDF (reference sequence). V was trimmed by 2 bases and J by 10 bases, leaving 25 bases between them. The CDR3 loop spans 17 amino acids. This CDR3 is CATSRPEMDTSLRAQYF. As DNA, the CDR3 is TGTGCCACCAGCAGACCTGAAATGGACACCTCCTTGAGGGCGCAGTATTTT. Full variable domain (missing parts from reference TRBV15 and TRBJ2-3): DAMVIQNPRYQVTQFGKPVTLSCSQTLNHNVMYWYQQKSSQAPKLLFHYYDKDFNNEADTPDNFQSRRPNTSFCFLDIRSPGLGDTAMYLCATSRPEMDTSLRAQYFGPGTRLTVL.